This T cell receptor beta chain was recovered during a study of OX40 agonist ivuxolimab in advanced cancers. Study overall: Given to patients was ivuxolimab, an agonistic anti-OX40 (CD134) antibody. Patients received ivuxolimab, an intravenous treatment, every 2 weeks at 0.01 to 10 mg/kg. Study-wide points: It was also the case that some nonresponders had low normalized T-cell clonal expansion.

Repertoires were generated with immunoSEQ multiplex PCR, while TCRdb's copy carries only in-frame clones and drops some. The repertoire holds about 24,000 clones, with 80% to 90% as singletons. Worth noting for this clone: Its antigen is as yet unknown.

Germline CDR1 and CDR2: MNHEY and SVGAGI. The CDR3 totals 14 residues. The V end lost 4 bases, the J end lost 0 bases, and 7 bases lay between the germline ends. J is TRBJ2-1 and V is TRBV6-5, with D unclear. The clonotype comes from an adult with an advanced solid tumor such as melanoma, head and neck, liver or kidney cancer. Here the sequenced sample was CD4+ or CD8+ T cells sorted from blood, taken in a trial of the OX40 agonist ivuxolimab. The CDR3 loop reads CASSSGSSYNEQFF. Here the CDR3 DNA reads TGTGCCAGCAGTTCAGGAAGCTCCTACAATGAGCAGTTCTTC.